The 22 T cell receptor beta chains in this list originate from one sample, sequenced in a study of patients and donors after allogeneic stem cell transplantation. MiXCR, run by TCRdb on the RT-PCR reads, gives a single entry per CDR3 protein. The table shows approximately 7,100 distinct CDR3 sequences, with around a tenth occurring only once. Source material: blood, either unsorted or a sorted T cell fraction (not recorded which). All receptors derive from a human donor who was either an allogeneic HSCT recipient or a stem cell or donor lymphocyte infusion donor (not recorded which). It is not recorded whose cells these are; they may come from a transplant donor.

The chain uses TRBV20-1 and TRBJ1-3; tentatively, D is TRBD1 (5 bases). V lost 6 bases and J lost 4, with 16 bases in between. This CDR3 is built from 14 residues. The V gene's germline CDR1 is DFQATT and CDR2 SNEGSKA (reference sequence). CDR3 DNA sequence: TGCAGTGCCAACCAGGGAGCATTCGGAAACACCATATATTTT. Translating gives CSANQGAFGNTIYF.

The V call is TRBV20-1, the J call TRBJ1-1; TRBD1 matches 8 bases. This CDR3 is built from 13 residues. Germline lookup yields CDR1 DFQATT and CDR2 SNEGSKA (reference sequence). V lost 5 bases to trimming and J lost 5 bases; unmatched junction nucleotides: 7. The CDR3 region is CSAPGGGKTEAFF. CDR3 sequence (DNA): TGCAGTGCTCCAGGGGGCGGAAAGACTGAAGCTTTCTTT.

The table lists this clonotype with many counts. V and J are TRBV12-3 or TRBV12-4 and TRBJ1-2, with D perhaps TRBD1 (5 bases). Trimming cost V 5 bases and J 8 bases, with 12 bases left between them. This CDR3 comprises 12 residues. CDR3: CASSPGTAGYTF. CDR3 sequence (DNA): TGTGCCAGCAGTCCCGGGACGGCGGGCTACACCTTC.

CDR3 sequence reads: CASSLGPTLLEDEQYF. CDR3 nucleotide sequence: TGTGCCAGCAGCCTGGGCCCGACACTATTGGAGGACGAGCAGTACTTC. This chain joins TRBV5-6 and TRBJ2-7, with a tentative D call TRBD2 (5 bases). The CDR3 has 16 residues. V was pared by 4 bases and J by 5 bases, with 22 bases between. The germline gives CDR1 SGHDT, CDR2 YYEEEE.

This chain uses TRBV4-2 with TRBJ1-1; no clear D gene. The CDR3 length is 13 residues. Trimming shortened V by 0 bases and J by 2 bases, and 4 bases separated the two germline ends. Looked up from germline, CDR1 is LGHNA and CDR2 is YNFKEQ. CDR3 nucleotides: TGTGCCAGCAGCCAAGAGAGAAACACTGAAGCTTTCTTT. Protein product: CASSQERNTEAFF.

This clonotype appeared many times. The V gene is TRBV5-1, the J gene TRBJ1-4; 9 bases map to TRBD1. The CDR3 extends over 19 amino acids. V was pared by 4 bases and J by 8 bases, with 21 bases of the junction left unmatched. Germline CDR1 reads SGHRS; CDR2 reads YFSETQ. The CDR3 here is CASSVAVGTGSRFVEKLFF. In DNA form, the CDR3 reads TGCGCCAGCAGCGTGGCCGTTGGGACAGGGTCGCGGTTTGTCGAAAAACTGTTTTTT.

V usage is TRBV7-8 and J usage is TRBJ2-2, with 8 bases aligning to TRBD1. Per germline, CDR1 SGHVS and CDR2 FQNEAQ. The CDR3 extends over 18 amino acids. J gave up 4 bases and V 4 bases, and 14 bases lay outside the gene matches. CDR3 sequence (DNA): TGTGCCAGCAGCTCAATCCAAGGACAGGGTGGTAGCACCGGGGAGCTGTTTTTT. It is translated as CASSSIQGQGGSTGELFF.

The gene calls are TRBV6-6 and TRBJ2-1; 8 bases map to TRBD2. The CDR3 is 11 residues long. CDR1 is MNHNY and CDR2 is SVGAGI in the germline V gene (reference sequence). Trimming cost V 4 bases and J 13 bases; bases outside gene matches: 3. CDR3 DNA: TGTGCCAGCAGTTTCCTAGCGGGTCAGTTCTTC. Translated: CASSFLAGQFF.

This clonotype was detected many times. The chain carries TRBV19 and TRBJ1-5, with 7 bases that match TRBD1. Germline CDR1 LNHDA, CDR2 SQIVND (reference sequence). The CDR3 has 16 residues. Germline trimming cut 6 bases from V and 2 bases from J; bases unmatched to any gene: 10. CDR3 sequence (DNA): TGTGCCAGTAGCGATAAGGGGACAGCCGGCAATCAGCCCCAGCATTTT. This gives the protein CASSDKGTAGNQPQHF.

This clonotype was seen more than once but under ten times. The V call is TRBV5-6, the J call TRBJ2-5; possible D gene TRBD2, 5 bases. The germline V and J ends were trimmed by 3 bases and 9 bases, with 18 bases remaining between them. Germline V gives CDR1 SGHDT, CDR2 YYEEEE. This CDR3 spans 14 amino acids. The CDR3, as DNA: TGTGCCAGCAGCTGGGCGACGGGGTGGTCGGCCCAGTACTTC. This sequence encodes CASSWATGWSAQYF.

The table lists this clonotype with a few counts. The chain carries TRBV21-1 and TRBJ1-1; no DNA check was done on the table's D call, TRBD1. TRBV21-1 is a recognized pseudogene. The CDR3 covers 13 residues. CDR3 DNA: TGTGCCAGCAGCTTCCCCGCCGGGCAGGAAGCTTTCTTT. Its protein product is CASSFPAGQEAFF.

This clonotype was recorded many times. The chain is built from TRBV5-1 and TRBJ1-3; no clear D gene. The germline V gene has CDR1 SGHRS and CDR2 YFSETQ. The V and J ends lost 0 bases and 0 bases respectively, with 4 bases between them. The CDR3 totals 14 residues. DNA of the CDR3: TGCGCCAGCAGCTTGGGAGGCTCTGGAAACACCATATATTTT. Translated: CASSLGGSGNTIYF.

This chain links TRBV4-1 with TRBJ2-5, with 10 bases lining up with TRBD2. This CDR3 comprises 15 residues. Germline CDR1 reads MGHRA; CDR2 reads YSYEKL. V shed 3 bases, J shed 2 bases, and the junction held 3 bases outside the gene matches. The CDR3 coding sequence is TGCGCCAGCAGCCAGCTAGCGGGGGCACAAGAGACCCAGTACTTC. This translates into CASSQLAGAQETQYF.

In nucleotides, the CDR3 is TGCGCCAGCAGCTTGGTAGAGGGACAGGGATCCTACGAGCAGTACTTC. Its protein is CASSLVEGQGSYEQYF. The chain joins TRBV5-1 to TRBJ2-7; 9 bases line up with TRBD1. CDR1 and CDR2 (germline): SGHRS, YFSETQ. Germline trimming cut 0 bases from V and 1 base from J; bases unmatched to any gene: 5. CDR3 size: 16 residues.

A few counts support this clonotype. The chain carries TRBV6-5 and TRBJ2-5, with D perhaps matching TRBD1 (6 bases). The CDR3 has 15 residues. V lost 2 bases and J lost 7, with 17 bases in between. Germline-derived CDR1 and CDR2 are MNHEY and SVGAGI. The DNA of the CDR3 is TGTGCCAGCAGTTACGTAGCCCCAGGGGATGGGACCCAGTACTTC. It is translated as CASSYVAPGDGTQYF.

This clonotype was observed many times. The rearrangement links TRBV11-2 to TRBJ1-6; D is unclear. Between the trimmed V and J ends, which lost 5 bases and 6 bases, there was a span of 17 bases. There are 16 residues in the CDR3. Germline-derived CDR1 and CDR2 are SGHAT and FQNNGV. The CDR3 is CASSRPLGRSNSPLHF. In DNA form, the CDR3 reads TGTGCCAGCAGCCGGCCCTTAGGCAGGAGTAATTCACCCCTCCACTTT.

The genes are TRBV7-8 and TRBJ1-1; D gene unclear. The CDR3 is 12 amino acids. In germline, CDR1 is SGHVS, CDR2 FQNEAQ. Trimming removed 0 bases from V and 7 bases from J, with 6 bases in between. CDR3 coding DNA: TGTGCCAGCAGCTTAGCGGCAGGTGAAGCTTTCTTT. Translated: CASSLAAGEAFF.

By share, this clonotype counts as medium-sized. This chain's CDR3 is CASSHGQGTNSPLHF. CDR3 nucleotide sequence: TGCGCCAGCAGCCACGGACAGGGTACTAACTCACCCCTCCACTTT. The genes are TRBV4-1 and TRBJ1-6; the match to TRBD1 covers 8 bases. V lost 3 bases, J lost 10 bases, and 8 bases stayed unmatched. The germline V gene has CDR1 MGHRA and CDR2 YSYEKL. The CDR3 has 15 residues.

At least ten counts were recorded for this clonotype. The chain is built from TRBV6-1 and TRBJ1-1; D is ambiguous. The CDR3 extends over 15 amino acids. Germline V gene sequence: CDR1 MNHNS, CDR2 SASEGT. V was pared by 5 bases and J by 1 base, with 14 bases between. CDR3 bases: TGTGCCAGCAGTCCTACGGCCCGGCGGAACACTGAAGCTTTCTTT. Its translation: CASSPTARRNTEAFF.

This clonotype turned up a few times. The chain uses TRBV30 and TRBJ1-1; a weak D match, TRBD1 (6 bases). The germline CDR1 and CDR2 sequences are GTSNPN and SVGIG (reference sequence). The CDR3 runs to 13 residues. Trimming cost V 0 bases and J 3 bases, with 8 bases left between them. The CDR3: CAWSVRGHTEAFF. DNA for the CDR3: TGTGCCTGGAGTGTCAGGGGTCACACTGAAGCTTTCTTT.

This chain links TRBV19 with TRBJ1-6; possibly TRBD1 for D (5 bases). V was shortened by 5 bases and J by 4 bases, with 12 bases between the two germline ends. CDR3 length equals 15 residues. Germline CDR1 is LNHDA and CDR2 is SQIVND (reference sequence). The CDR3 nucleotides read TGTGCCAGTAGTCGGGGCCGAGAATATAATTCACCCCTCCACTTT. This translates into CASSRGREYNSPLHF.

This clonotype was seen a handful of times. This chain links TRBV4-1 with TRBJ1-1; D uncertain. The length of the CDR3 is 20 residues. The germline V gene has CDR1 MGHRA and CDR2 YSYEKL. V was cut by 3 bases and J by 0 bases, with 26 bases left in between. This CDR3 reads CASSHERATGGSSMNTEAFF. CDR3 coding DNA: TGCGCCAGCAGCCATGAGAGGGCGACCGGCGGTTCGTCCATGAACACTGAAGCTTTCTTT.